This TCR beta chain was profiled in a study of cytomegalovirus exposure and HLA in healthy donors. Broader study findings: V- and J-gene trimming in TCR beta was tied to a missense DCLRE1C variant by an analysis performed later. The study designated about 180 TCR beta chains cytomegalovirus-associated.

Germline V CDR1 and CDR2: MGHRA, YSYEKL. V dropped 2 bases and J dropped 5 bases, with 21 bases sitting between them. The CDR3 totals 17 residues. About this clone itself: Its specificity is not known. Within the sample, other DNA sequences also encode this same CDR3.

PCR primers comprised 60 Vbeta and 13 Jbeta primers. TCRdb's table, derived via immunoSEQ multiplex PCR, lists solely in-frame clones and lacks some. The sample has 170,000 or so clones; approximately 84% are singletons. V gene TRBV4-1 combines with J gene TRBJ1-1; D is undetermined. Sequencing was done on a sample of PBMCs. The source is a girl between 5 and 17 years old in good health and CMV-seropositive. CDR3 residues: CASSQPTAGRSNTEAFF. DNA for the CDR3: TGCGCCAGCAGCCAACCCACCGCGGGCAGGAGTAATACTGAAGCTTTCTTT.